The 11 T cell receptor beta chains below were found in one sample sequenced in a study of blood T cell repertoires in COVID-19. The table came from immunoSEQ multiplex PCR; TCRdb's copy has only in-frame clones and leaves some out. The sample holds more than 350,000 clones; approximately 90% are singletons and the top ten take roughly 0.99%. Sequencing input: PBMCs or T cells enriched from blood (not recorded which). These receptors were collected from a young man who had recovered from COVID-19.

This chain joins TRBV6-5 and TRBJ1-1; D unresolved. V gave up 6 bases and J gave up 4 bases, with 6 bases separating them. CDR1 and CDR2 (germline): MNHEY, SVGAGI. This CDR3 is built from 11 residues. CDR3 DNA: TGTGCCAGCAGGCAGTCCACTGAAGCTTTCTTT. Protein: CASRQSTEAFF.

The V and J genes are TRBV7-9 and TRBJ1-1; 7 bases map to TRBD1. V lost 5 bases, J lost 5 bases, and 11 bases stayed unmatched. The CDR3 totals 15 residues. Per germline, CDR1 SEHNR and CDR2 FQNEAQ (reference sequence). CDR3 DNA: TGTGCCAGCAGCCCGTGGGACAGCGAGGGGACTGAAGCTTTCTTT. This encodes CASSPWDSEGTEAFF. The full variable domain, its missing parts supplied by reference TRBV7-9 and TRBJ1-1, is DTGVSQNPRHKITKRGQNVTFRCDPISEHNRLYWYRQTLGQGPEFLTYFQNEAQLEKSRLLSDRFSAERPKGSFSTLEIQRTEQGDSAMYLCASSPWDSEGTEAFFGQGTRLTVV.

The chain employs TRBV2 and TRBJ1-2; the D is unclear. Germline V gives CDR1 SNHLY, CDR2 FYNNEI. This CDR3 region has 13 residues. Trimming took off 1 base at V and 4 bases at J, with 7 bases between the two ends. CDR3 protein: CASSEGRIYGYTF. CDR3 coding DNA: TGTGCCAGCAGTGAAGGGCGGATCTATGGCTACACCTTC.

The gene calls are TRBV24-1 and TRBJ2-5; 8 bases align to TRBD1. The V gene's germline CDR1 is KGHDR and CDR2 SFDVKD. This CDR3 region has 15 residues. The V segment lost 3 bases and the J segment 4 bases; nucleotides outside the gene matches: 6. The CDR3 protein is CATSDTKTGVETQYF. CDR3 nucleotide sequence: TGTGCCACCAGTGATACTAAGACAGGGGTAGAGACCCAGTACTTC.

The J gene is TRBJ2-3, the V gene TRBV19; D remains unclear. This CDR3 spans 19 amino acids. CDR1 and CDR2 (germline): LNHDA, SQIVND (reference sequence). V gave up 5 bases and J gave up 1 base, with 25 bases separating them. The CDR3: CASSHPFPVNIRGTDTQYF. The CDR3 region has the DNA TGTGCCAGTAGTCACCCCTTCCCAGTTAACATCCGGGGCACAGATACGCAGTATTTT.

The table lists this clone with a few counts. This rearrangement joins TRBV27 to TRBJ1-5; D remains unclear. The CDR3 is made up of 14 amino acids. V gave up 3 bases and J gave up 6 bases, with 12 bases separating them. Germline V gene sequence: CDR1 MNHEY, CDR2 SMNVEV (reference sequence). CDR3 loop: CASSFGQVGQPQHF. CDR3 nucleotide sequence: TGTGCCAGCAGTTTCGGCCAGGTCGGTCAGCCCCAGCATTTT.

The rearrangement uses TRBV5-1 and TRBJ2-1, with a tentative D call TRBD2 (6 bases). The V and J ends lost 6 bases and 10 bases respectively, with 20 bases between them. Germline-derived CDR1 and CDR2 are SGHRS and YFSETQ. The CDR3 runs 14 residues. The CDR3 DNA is TGCGCCAGCACCCTACCGGGAGTTTTAGGCGAGCAGTTCTTC. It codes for CASTLPGVLGEQFF.

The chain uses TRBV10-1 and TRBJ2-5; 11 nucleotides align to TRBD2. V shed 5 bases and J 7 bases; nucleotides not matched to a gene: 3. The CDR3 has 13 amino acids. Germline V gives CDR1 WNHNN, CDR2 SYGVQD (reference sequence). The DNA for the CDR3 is TGCGCCAGCAGTTTAGCGGGGGGGTCGACCCAGTACTTC. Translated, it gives CASSLAGGSTQYF.

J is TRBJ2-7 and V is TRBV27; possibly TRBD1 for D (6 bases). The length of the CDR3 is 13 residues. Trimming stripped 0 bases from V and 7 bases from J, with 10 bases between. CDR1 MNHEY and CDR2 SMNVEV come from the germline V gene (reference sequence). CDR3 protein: CASSLSTGREQYF. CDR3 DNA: TGTGCCAGCAGTTTATCGACAGGTCGGGAGCAGTACTTC.

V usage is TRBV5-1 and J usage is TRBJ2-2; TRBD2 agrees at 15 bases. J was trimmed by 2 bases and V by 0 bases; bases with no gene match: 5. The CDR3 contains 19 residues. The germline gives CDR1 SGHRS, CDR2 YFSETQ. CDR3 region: CASSLVGLAGGLNTGELFF. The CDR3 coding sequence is TGCGCCAGCAGCTTGGTGGGACTAGCGGGGGGCCTTAACACCGGGGAGCTGTTTTTT.

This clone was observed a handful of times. CDR3 protein: CASSQHLSASGNYEQYF. Written as DNA, the CDR3 is TGCGCCAGCAGCCAACACCTTTCGGCTAGCGGTAACTACGAGCAGTACTTC. The V and J genes are TRBV4-3 and TRBJ2-7; TRBD2 matches at 7 bases. The CDR3 contains 17 residues. Germline lookup yields CDR1 LGHNA and CDR2 YSLEER. J lost 3 bases, V lost 2 bases, and 13 bases had no gene match.